This T cell receptor beta chain is drawn from a study of cytomegalovirus exposure and HLA in healthy donors. Notes on the study in general: In a later analysis, a missense DCLRE1C variant was linked to TCR beta V- and J-gene trimming. In a later analysis, HLA-C alleles had the fewest associated TCRs, DRB1 alleles the most.

This PCR relied on a set of 60 Vbeta primers and 13 Jbeta primers. This table comes from immunoSEQ multiplex PCR, and its TCRdb copy is limited to in-frame clones, with some not included. The sample carries fewer than 300,000 clones, 80% recorded once. Trimming removed 7 bases from V and 4 bases from J; junction bases left unmatched: 3. The germline V gene encodes CDR1 SNHLY and CDR2 FYNNEI. The length of the CDR3 is 13 residues. To note about this clone: Its matching antigen is unknown.

The chain has TRBV2 and TRBJ2-2; TRBD1 matches 7 bases. Sequencing was performed on PBMCs. This sequence was found in a girl aged 2 to 9 in good health and CMV-seronegative. Here the CDR3 reads CASTDRSTGELFF. DNA for the CDR3: TGTGCCAGCACGGACAGGAGCACCGGGGAGCTGTTTTTT.